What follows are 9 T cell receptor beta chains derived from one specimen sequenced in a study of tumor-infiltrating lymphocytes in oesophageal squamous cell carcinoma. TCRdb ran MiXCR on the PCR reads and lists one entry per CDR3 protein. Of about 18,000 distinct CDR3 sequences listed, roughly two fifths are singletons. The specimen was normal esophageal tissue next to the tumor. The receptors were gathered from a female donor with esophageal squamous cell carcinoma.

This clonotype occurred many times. CDR3 protein: CATSRDPGETQYF. The DNA of the CDR3 is TGTGCCACCAGCAGAGATCCCGGGGAGACCCAGTACTTC. The chain has TRBV15 and TRBJ2-5; D unresolved. Trimming pared 0 bases from V and 5 bases from J, leaving 7 bases between. Germline lookup yields CDR1 LNHNV and CDR2 YYDKDF (reference sequence). CDR3 length equals 13 residues.

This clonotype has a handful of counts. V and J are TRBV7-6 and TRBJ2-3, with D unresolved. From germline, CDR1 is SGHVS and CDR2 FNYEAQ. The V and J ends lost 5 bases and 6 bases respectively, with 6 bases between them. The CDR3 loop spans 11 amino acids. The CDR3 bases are TGTGCCAGCAGCCAAGGGGATACGCAGTATTTT. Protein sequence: CASSQGDTQYF. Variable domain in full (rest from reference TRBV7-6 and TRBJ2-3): GAGVSQSPRYKVTKRGQDVALRCDPISGHVSLYWYRQALGQGPEFLTYFNYEAQQDKSGLPNDRFSAERPEGSISTLTIQRTEQRDSAMYRCASSQGDTQYFGPGTRLTVL.

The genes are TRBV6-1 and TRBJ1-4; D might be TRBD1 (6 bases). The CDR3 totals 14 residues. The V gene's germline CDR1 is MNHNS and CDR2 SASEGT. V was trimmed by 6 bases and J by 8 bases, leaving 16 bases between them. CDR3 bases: TGTGCCAGCAGCCAACAGGGCTGGGGGGAAAAACTGTTTTTT. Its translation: CASSQQGWGEKLFF.

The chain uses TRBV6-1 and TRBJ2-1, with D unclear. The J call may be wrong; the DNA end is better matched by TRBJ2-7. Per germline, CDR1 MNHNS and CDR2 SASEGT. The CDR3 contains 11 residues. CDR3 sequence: CASSLGNEQYF. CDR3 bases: TGTGCCAGCAGTCTCGGCAATGAGCAGTACTTC.

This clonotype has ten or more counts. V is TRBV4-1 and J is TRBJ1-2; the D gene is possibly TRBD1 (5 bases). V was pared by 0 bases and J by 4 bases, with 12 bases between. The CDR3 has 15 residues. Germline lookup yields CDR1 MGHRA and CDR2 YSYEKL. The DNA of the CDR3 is TGCGCCAGCAGCCAAGAAAGGGGATTCGGCTATGGCTACACCTTC. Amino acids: CASSQERGFGYGYTF.

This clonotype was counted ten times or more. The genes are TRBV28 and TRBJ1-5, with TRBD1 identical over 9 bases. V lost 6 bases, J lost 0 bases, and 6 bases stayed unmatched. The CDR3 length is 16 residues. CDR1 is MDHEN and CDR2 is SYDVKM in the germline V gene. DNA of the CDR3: TGTGCCAGCAGGGAACGGACAGGGGATAGCAATCAGCCCCAGCATTTT. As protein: CASRERTGDSNQPQHF.

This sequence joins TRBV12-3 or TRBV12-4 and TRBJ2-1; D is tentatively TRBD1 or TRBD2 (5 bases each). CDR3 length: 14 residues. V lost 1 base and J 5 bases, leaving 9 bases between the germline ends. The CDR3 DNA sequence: TGTGCCAGCAGTTTAGGAGGGACCGACAATGAGCAGTTCTTC. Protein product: CASSLGGTDNEQFF.

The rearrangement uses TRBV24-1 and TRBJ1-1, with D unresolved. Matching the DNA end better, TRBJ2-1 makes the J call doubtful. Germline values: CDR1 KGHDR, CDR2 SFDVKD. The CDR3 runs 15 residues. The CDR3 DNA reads TGTGCCACCAGTGATTCTTATGCTCCGGTCAATGAGCAGTTCTTC. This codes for CATSDSYAPVNEQFF.

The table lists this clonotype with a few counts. CDR3 in DNA: TGTGCCAGCAGTGACTTGGGGGGCGCATTCTACGAGCAGTTCTTC. This codes for CASSDLGGAFYEQFF. This sequence joins TRBV6-1 and TRBJ2-7; D may match TRBD1 or TRBD2 (6 bases each). The J call may be mistaken, given a closer DNA end match to TRBJ2-1. CDR3 size: 15 residues. Germline CDR1 MNHNS, CDR2 SASEGT.